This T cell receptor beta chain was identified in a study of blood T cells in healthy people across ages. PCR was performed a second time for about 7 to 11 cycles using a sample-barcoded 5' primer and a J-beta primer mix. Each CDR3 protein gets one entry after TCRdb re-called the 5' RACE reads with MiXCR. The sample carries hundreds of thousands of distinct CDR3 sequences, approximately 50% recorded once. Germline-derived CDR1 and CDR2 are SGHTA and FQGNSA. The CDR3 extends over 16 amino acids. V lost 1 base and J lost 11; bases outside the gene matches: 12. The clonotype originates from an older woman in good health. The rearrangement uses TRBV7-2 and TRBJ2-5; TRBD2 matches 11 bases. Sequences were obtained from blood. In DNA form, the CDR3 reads TGTGCCAGCAGCTTAGTAGCGGGAGGGATCTACAATGAGCAGTACTTC. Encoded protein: CASSLVAGGIYNEQYF. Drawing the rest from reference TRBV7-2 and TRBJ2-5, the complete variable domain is GAGVSQSPSNKVTEKGKDVELRCDPISGHTALYWYRQSLGQGLEFLIYFQGNSAPDKSGLPSDRFSAERTGGSVSTLTIQRTQQEDSAVYLCASSLVAGGIYNEQYFGPGTRLLVL.